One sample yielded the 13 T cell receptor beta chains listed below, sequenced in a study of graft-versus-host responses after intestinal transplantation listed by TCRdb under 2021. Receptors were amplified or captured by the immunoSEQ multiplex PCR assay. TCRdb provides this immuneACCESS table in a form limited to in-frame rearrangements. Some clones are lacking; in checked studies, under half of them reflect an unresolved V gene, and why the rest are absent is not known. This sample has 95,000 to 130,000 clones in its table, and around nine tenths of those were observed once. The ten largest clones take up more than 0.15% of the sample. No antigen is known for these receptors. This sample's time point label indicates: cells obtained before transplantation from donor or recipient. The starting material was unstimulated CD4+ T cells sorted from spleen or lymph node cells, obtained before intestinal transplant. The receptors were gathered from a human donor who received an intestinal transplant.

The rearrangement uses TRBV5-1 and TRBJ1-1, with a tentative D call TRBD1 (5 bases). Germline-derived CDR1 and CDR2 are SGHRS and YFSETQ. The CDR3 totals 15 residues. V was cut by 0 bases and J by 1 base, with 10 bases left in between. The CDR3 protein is CASSLGAGPNTEAFF. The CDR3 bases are TGCGCCAGCAGCTTGGGTGCAGGGCCGAACACTGAAGCTTTCTTT.

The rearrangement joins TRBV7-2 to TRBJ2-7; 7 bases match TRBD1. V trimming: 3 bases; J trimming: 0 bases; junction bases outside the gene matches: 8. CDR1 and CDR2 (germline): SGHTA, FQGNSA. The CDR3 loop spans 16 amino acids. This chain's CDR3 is CASSFTGTESSYEQYF. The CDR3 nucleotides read TGTGCCAGCAGCTTTACCGGGACAGAAAGCTCCTACGAGCAGTACTTC.

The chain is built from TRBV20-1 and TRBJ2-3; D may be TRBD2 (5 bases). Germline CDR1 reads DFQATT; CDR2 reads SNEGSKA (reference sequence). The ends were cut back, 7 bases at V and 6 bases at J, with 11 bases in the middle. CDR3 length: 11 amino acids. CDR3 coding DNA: TGCAGTGGACTATCCCATGATACGCAGTATTTT. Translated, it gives CSGLSHDTQYF.

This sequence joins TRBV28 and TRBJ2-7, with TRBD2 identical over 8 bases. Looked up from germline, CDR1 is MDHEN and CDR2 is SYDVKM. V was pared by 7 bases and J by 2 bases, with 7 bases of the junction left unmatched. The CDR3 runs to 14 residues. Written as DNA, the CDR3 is TGTGCCAGCACACTACCGGGACTAGCCTACGAGCAGTACTTC. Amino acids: CASTLPGLAYEQYF.

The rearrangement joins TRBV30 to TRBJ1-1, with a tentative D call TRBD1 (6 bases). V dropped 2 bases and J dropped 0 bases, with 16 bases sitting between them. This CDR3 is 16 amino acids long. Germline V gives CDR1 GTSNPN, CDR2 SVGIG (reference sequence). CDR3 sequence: CAWSPSRTAMNTEAFF. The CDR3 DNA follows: TGTGCCTGGAGTCCCTCCAGGACAGCTATGAACACTGAAGCTTTCTTT.

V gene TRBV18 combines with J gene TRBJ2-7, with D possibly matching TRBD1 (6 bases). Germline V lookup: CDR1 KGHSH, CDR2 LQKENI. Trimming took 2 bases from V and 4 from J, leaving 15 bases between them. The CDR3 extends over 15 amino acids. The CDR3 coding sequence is TGTGCCAGCTCACCAATAAGGGGGAACCTGTACGAGCAGTACTTC. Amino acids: CASSPIRGNLYEQYF. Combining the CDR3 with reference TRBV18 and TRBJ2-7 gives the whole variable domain NAGVMQNPRHLVRRRGQEARLRCSPMKGHSHVYWYRQLPEEGLKFMVYLQKENIIDESGMPKERFSAEFPKEGPSILRIQQVVRGDSAAYFCASSPIRGNLYEQYFGPGTRLTVT.

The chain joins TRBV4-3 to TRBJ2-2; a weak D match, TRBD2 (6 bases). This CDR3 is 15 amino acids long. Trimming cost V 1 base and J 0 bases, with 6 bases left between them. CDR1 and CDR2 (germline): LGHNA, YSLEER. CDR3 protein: CASSQGLANTGELFF. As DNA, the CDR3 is TGCGCCAGCAGCCAAGGACTAGCGAACACCGGGGAGCTGTTTTTT.

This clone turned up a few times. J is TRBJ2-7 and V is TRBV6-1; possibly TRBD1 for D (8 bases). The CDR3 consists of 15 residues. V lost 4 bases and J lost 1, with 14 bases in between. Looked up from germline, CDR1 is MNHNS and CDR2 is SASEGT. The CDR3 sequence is CASSARGTGSYEQYF. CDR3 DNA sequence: TGTGCCAGCAGTGCGCGGGGGACAGGATCCTACGAGCAGTACTTC.

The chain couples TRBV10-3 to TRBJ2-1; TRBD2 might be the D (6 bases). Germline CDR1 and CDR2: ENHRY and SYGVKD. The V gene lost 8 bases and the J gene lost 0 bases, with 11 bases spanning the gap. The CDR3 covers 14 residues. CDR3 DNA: TGTGCCATCTGCGCGGGGAGCTCCTACAATGAGCAGTTCTTC. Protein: CAICAGSSYNEQFF.

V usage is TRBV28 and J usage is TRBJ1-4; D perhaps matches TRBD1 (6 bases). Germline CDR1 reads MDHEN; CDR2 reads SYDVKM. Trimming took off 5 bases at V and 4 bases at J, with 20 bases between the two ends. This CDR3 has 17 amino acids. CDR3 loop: CASSAFPDRPLNEKLFF. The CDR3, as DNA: TGTGCCAGCAGTGCCTTCCCCGACAGGCCCCTTAATGAAAAACTGTTTTTT.

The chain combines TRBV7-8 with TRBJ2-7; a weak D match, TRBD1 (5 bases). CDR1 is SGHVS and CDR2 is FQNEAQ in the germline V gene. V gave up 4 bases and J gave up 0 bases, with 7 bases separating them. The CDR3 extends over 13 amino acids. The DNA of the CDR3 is TGTGCCAGCAGCTCAACAGGCTCCTACGAGCAGTACTTC. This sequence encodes CASSSTGSYEQYF. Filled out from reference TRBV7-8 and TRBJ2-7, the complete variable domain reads GAGVSQSPRYKVAKRGQDVALRCDPISGHVSLFWYQQALGQGPEFLTYFQNEAQLDKSGLPSDRFFAERPEGSVSTLKIQRTQQEDSAVYLCASSSTGSYEQYFGPGTRLTVT.

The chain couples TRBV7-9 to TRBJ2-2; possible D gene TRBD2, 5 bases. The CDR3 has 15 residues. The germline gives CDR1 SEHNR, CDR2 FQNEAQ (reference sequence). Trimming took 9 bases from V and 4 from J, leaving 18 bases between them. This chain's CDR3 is CASVNPSTVTGELFF. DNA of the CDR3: TGTGCCAGTGTGAACCCTAGCACGGTCACCGGGGAGCTGTTTTTT.

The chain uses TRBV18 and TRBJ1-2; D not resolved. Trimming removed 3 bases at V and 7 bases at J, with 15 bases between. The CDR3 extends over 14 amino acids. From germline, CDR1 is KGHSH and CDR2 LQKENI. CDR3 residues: CASSPTGQASGYTF. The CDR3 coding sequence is TGTGCCAGCTCACCCACCGGCCAGGCCAGTGGCTACACCTTC.